This TCR beta chain was captured by sequencing in a study of identical twins. The sample holds a few counts of this clonotype. The length of the CDR3 is 14 residues. Germline CDR1 LGHDT, CDR2 YNNKEL (reference sequence). The V segment lost 10 bases and the J segment 7 bases; nucleotides outside the gene matches: 14. Using its own MiXCR run on the 5' RACE reads, TCRdb lists one record per CDR3 protein. There are some 500,000 distinct CDR3 sequences in the sample; 14% occur only once, and around 0.52% lies in the top ten. This same sample was also part of a study on yellow fever vaccine responses in identical twins.

The sample comprised CD4+ T cells sorted from blood. The V call is TRBV3-1, the J call TRBJ2-7; 9 bases are shared with TRBD2. This TCR was recovered from a woman younger than 35 in good health. The CDR3, as DNA: TGTGCCACCGGAGCGGCGGGGGGGCCGTGGGAGCAGTACTTC. Translation gives CATGAAGGPWEQYF.